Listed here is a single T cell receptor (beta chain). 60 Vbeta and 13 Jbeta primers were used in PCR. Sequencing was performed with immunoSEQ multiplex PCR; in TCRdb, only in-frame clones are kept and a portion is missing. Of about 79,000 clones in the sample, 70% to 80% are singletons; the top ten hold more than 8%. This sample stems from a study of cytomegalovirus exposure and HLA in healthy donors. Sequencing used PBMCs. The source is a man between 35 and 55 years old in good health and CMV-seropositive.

CDR3 residues: CAWSGWGGNEQFF. The CDR3 DNA is TGTGCCTGGAGTGGTTGGGGGGGCAATGAGCAGTTCTTC. This chain links TRBV30 with TRBJ2-1, with TRBD2 matching 7 bases. The trim removed 1 base at V and 6 bases at J, leaving 3 bases unmatched. Germline CDR1 reads GTSNPN; CDR2 reads SVGIG (reference sequence). CDR3 length: 13 residues.